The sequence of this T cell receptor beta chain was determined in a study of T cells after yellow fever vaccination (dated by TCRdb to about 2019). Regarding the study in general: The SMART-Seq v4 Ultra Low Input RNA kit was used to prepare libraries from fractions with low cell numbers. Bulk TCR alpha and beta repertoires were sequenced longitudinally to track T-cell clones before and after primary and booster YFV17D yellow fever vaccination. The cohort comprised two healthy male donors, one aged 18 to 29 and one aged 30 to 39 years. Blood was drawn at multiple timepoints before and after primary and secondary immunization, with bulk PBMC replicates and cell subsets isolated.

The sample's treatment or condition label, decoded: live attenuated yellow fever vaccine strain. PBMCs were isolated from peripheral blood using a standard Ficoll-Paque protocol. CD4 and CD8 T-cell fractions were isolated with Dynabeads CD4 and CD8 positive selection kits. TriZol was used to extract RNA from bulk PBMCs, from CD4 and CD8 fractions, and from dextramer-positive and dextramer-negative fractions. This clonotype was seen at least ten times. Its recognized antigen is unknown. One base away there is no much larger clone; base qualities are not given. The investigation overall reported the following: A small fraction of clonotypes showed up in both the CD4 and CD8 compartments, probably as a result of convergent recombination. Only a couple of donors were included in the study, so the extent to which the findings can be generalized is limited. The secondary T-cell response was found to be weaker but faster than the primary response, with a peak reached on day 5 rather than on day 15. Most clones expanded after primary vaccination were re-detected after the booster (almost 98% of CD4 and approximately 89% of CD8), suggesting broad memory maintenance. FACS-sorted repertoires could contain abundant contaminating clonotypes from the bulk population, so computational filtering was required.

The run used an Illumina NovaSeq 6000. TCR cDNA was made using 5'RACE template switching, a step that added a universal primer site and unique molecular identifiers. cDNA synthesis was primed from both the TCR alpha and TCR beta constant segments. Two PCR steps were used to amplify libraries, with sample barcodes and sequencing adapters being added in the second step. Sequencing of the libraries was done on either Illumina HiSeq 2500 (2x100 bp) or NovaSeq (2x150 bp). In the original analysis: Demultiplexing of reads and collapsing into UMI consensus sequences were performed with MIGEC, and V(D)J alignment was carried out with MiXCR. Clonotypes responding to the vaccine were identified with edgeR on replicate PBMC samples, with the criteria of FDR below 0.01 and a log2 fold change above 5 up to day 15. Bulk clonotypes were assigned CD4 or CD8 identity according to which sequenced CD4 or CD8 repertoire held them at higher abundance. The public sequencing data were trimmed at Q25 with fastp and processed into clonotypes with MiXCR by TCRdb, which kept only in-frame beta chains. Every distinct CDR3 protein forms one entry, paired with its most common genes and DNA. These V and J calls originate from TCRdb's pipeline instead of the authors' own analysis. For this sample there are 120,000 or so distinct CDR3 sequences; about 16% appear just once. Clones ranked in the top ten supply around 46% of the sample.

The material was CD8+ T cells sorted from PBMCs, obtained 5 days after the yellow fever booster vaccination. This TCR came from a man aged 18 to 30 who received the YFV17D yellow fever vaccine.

The sequenced DNA is TGCGCCAGCAGTTCGGACAGAGACTACGAGCAGTACTTC. Its protein is CASSSDRDYEQYF. The chain joins TRBV5-1 to TRBJ2-7; the D segment could be TRBD1, given 6 matching bases. V and J are truncated by 5 bases and 3 bases respectively, leaving an intervening sequence of 12 bases. Including the terminal cysteine and phenylalanine, the CDR3 comprises 13 residues. Solely the CDR3 DNA is kept, with 39 bases framed from the first base. CDR1 and CDR2 are drawn from the germline V gene: SGHRS, YFSETQ.